The text below deals with one T cell receptor (beta chain). The sample originates from a study of T cells in Graves' hyperthyroidism and ophthalmopathy. Exclusion followed for patients with uncontrolled infection, other autoimmune disease, pregnancy or lactation. V lost 0 bases and J lost 4, with 14 bases in between. This CDR3 is built from 17 residues. Germline lookup yields CDR1 SGHRS and CDR2 YFSETQ. TCR beta CDR3 regions were amplified from RNA. HTBI primers were employed in a first-round RT-PCR of the TCR CDR3. TCRdb reanalysed the multiplex PCR reads using MiXCR and keeps one entry per CDR3 protein. Among more than 500,000 distinct CDR3 sequences, 40% to 55% were seen once, and the ten largest hold 15% to 20%.

The sequencing sample was made of peripheral blood or thyroid tissue (not recorded which). J is TRBJ2-6 and V is TRBV5-1; D not resolved. The clonotype comes from an adult woman with Graves' disease, either hyperthyroidism or ophthalmopathy (not recorded which). The CDR3 reads CASSLAGWSEGANVLTF. CDR3 sequence (DNA): TGCGCCAGCAGCTTGGCCGGTTGGTCTGAGGGGGCCAACGTCCTGACTTTC.